Presented here are 5 T cell receptor beta chains from one specimen sequenced in a study of Graves' ophthalmopathy and Graves' hyperthyroidism (dated by TCRdb to the late 2010s). Sequencing instrument: Illumina HiSeq 2000. TCR beta CDR3 regions were amplified from RNA transcripts for repertoire sequencing. HTBI primers and the Qiagen OneStep RT-PCR kit were used in a first-round RT-PCR, which was followed by a second-round multiplex PCR, size selection and purification. TCRdb reworked the public reads: Q25 trimming with fastp, MiXCR clone assembly, productive beta chains retained. CDR3 protein sequences are deduplicated, and each keeps its most common genes and DNA. In all, the sample holds hundreds of thousands of distinct CDR3 sequences, and roughly 41% of those were seen once. In total, the top ten clones hold 2.5% to 3.5% of the sample. Sequencing used peripheral blood. These receptors all stem from an adult man with Graves' ophthalmopathy.

The table lists this clonotype with many counts. V and J are TRBV7-3 and TRBJ2-5; D possibly matches TRBD1 or TRBD2 (5 bases each). The CDR3 is made up of 13 amino acids. The V gene's germline CDR1 is SGHTA and CDR2 FQGTGA. V was clipped by 4 bases and J by 5 bases, with 11 bases between them. CDR3 protein: CASSSGAGETQYF. For the CDR3, the DNA is TGTGCCAGCAGCTCCGGGGCAGGGGAGACCCAGTACTTC. Combining the CDR3 with reference TRBV7-3 and TRBJ2-5 gives the whole variable domain GAGVSQTPSNKVTEKGKYVELRCDPISGHTALYWYRQSLGQGPEFLIYFQGTGAADDSGLPNDRFFAVRPEGSVSTLKIQRTERGDSAVYLCASSSGAGETQYFGPGTRLLVL.

This clonotype has a count of ten or more. This chain links TRBV20-1 with TRBJ1-5; the D is unclear. Trimming took off 0 bases at V and 0 bases at J, with 9 bases between the two ends. The germline gives CDR1 DFQATT, CDR2 SNEGSKA (reference sequence). This CDR3 is 15 amino acids long. CDR3 in DNA: TGCAGTGCTAGAGATCTAGTAGATAGCAATCAGCCCCAGCATTTT. Protein sequence: CSARDLVDSNQPQHF.

V is TRBV7-9 and J is TRBJ1-3; TRBD1 is a possible D gene (6 bases). CDR3 length: 16 amino acids. Germline-derived CDR1 and CDR2 are SEHNR and FQNEAQ (reference sequence). Deletions cut 2 bases from V and 0 bases from J, with 11 bases between. The CDR3 protein is CASSLLRGNSGNTIYF. For the CDR3, the DNA is TGTGCCAGCAGCTTACTAAGGGGGAACTCTGGAAACACCATATATTTT. The whole variable domain, filled in from reference TRBV7-9 and TRBJ1-3, reads DTGVSQNPRHKITKRGQNVTFRCDPISEHNRLYWYRQTLGQGPEFLTYFQNEAQLEKSRLLSDRFSAERPKGSFSTLEIQRTEQGDSAMYLCASSLLRGNSGNTIYFGEGSWLTVV.

The genes are TRBV5-1 and TRBJ1-1; D may be TRBD1 (5 bases). This CDR3 is 16 amino acids long. The germline V gene encodes CDR1 SGHRS and CDR2 YFSETQ. Trimming left V 2 bases short and J 4 bases short, with 18 bases between. In nucleotides, the CDR3 is TGCGCCAGCAGCTTTCTTAGACCCGGGGGGTCCACTGAAGCTTTCTTT. The encoded protein is CASSFLRPGGSTEAFF.

In DNA, the CDR3 is TGTGCCAGCAGCTACGGGACTAGCGGGCGTACCGGGGAGCTGTTTTTT. Amino acids: CASSYGTSGRTGELFF. This chain uses TRBV5-4 with TRBJ2-2; 12 positions agree with TRBD2. The CDR3 runs to 16 residues. V was pared by 3 bases and J by 5 bases, with 5 bases of the junction left unmatched. The germline CDR1 and CDR2 sequences are SGHNT and YYREEE (reference sequence).